The 13 T cell receptor beta chains below were found in one sample sequenced in a study of T cells in Graves' hyperthyroidism and ophthalmopathy. The investigators amplified TCR beta CDR3 regions from RNA transcripts. Initially, a first-round RT-PCR of the TCR CDR3 employed the HTBI primer set. TCRdb called the multiplex PCR reads again in MiXCR, with one record for every CDR3 protein. Of a few hundred thousand distinct CDR3 sequences in the sample, about 20% are singletons; the top ten hold less than 30%. The sequencing sample was made of blood. The receptors were gathered from a man aged 18 to 29 with Graves' hyperthyroidism.

In this sample, this clonotype turned up once. A much larger clone is a single base away; this may be a read error. The rearrangement joins TRBV27 to TRBJ1-2; D gene uncertain. V was clipped by 3 bases and J by 2 bases, with 10 bases between them. This CDR3 contains 14 residues. Germline CDR1 is MNHEY and CDR2 is SMNVEV (reference sequence). The CDR3 DNA sequence: TGTGCCAGCAGTTTCGGTCTGGAGAACTATGGCTACACCTTC. It translates to CASSFGLENYGYTF.

This clonotype was detected a few times. The rearrangement uses TRBV6-5 and TRBJ2-7; TRBD1 is a possible D gene (6 bases). With 2 bases removed from V and 5 bases from J, the gap between germline ends came to 13 bases. The germline V gene encodes CDR1 MNHEY and CDR2 SVGAGI. This CDR3 contains 14 residues. Written as DNA, the CDR3 is TGTGCCAGCAGTTACCGCAGGGGTCGGGACGAGCAGTACTTC. Protein: CASSYRRGRDEQYF.

The CDR3 loop reads CASRSGQVSTEAFF. The CDR3 nucleotides are TGTGCCAGTAGATCGGGACAGGTGAGCACTGAAGCTTTCTTT. The rearrangement uses TRBV19 and TRBJ1-1; 8 bases agree with TRBD1. Per germline, CDR1 LNHDA and CDR2 SQIVND (reference sequence). CDR3 length: 14 amino acids. Trimming removed 6 bases from V and 4 bases from J; junction bases left unmatched: 7. The full variable domain, completed using reference TRBV19 and TRBJ1-1, is DGGITQSPKYLFRKEGQNVTLSCEQNLNHDAMYWYRQDPGQGLRLIYYSQIVNDFQKGDIAEGYSVSREKKESFPLTVTSAQKNPTAFYLCASRSGQVSTEAFFGQGTRLTVV.

The chain carries TRBV7-8 and TRBJ2-7, with D possibly being TRBD1 or TRBD2 (5 bases each). CDR3 length: 15 residues. The ends were cut back, 5 bases at V and 3 bases at J, with 17 bases in the middle. Germline-derived CDR1 and CDR2 are SGHVS and FQNEAQ. The CDR3 protein is CASSPRGDGVYEQYF. The DNA for the CDR3 is TGTGCCAGCAGCCCCAGAGGGGACGGGGTCTACGAGCAGTACTTC.

This chain uses TRBV11-2 with TRBJ2-7; D possibly corresponds to TRBD1 (5 bases). CDR1 and CDR2 (germline): SGHAT, FQNNGV. The CDR3 contains 12 residues. CDR3 protein: CASSSQGFEQYV. The CDR3 nucleotides are TGTGCCAGCAGCTCCCAGGGATTCGAGCAGTACGTG.

This clonotype was detected ten times or more. This chain joins TRBV27 and TRBJ1-5; no clear D gene. Trimming took off 3 bases at V and 4 bases at J, with 10 bases between the two ends. The CDR3 spans 14 residues. Germline CDR1 is MNHEY and CDR2 is SMNVEV (reference sequence). The CDR3 coding sequence is TGTGCCAGCAGTTTCAACGGGAGAAATCAGCCCCAGCATTTT. Translated: CASSFNGRNQPQHF.

This sequence joins TRBV12-3 or TRBV12-4 and TRBJ1-1; maybe TRBD1 (5 bases). This CDR3 contains 16 residues. The ends were cut back, 2 bases at V and 1 base at J, with 14 bases in the middle. CDR3 in DNA: TGTGCCAGCAGTTTACCTCGGGGGACTGCGAACACTGAAGCTTTCTTT. Its translation: CASSLPRGTANTEAFF.

Many counts were recorded for this clonotype. The chain employs TRBV29-1 and TRBJ1-1; TRBD1 might be the D (6 bases). This CDR3 contains 12 residues. V shed 7 bases and J shed 6 bases, with 15 bases lying between them. Germline V lookup: CDR1 SQVTM, CDR2 ANQGSEA. CDR3 nucleotide sequence: TGCAGCGGCTCCTCAGGGGCCGCTGAAGCTTTCTTT. Protein sequence: CSGSSGAAEAFF.

Ten or more counts support this clonotype. The CDR3: CAIRYRDEYEQYF. The CDR3 nucleotides are TGTGCCATCAGGTATAGGGACGAGTACGAGCAGTACTTC. V usage is TRBV10-3 and J usage is TRBJ2-7; possibly TRBD1 or TRBD2 for D (5 bases each). This CDR3 has 13 amino acids. With 6 bases removed from V and 4 bases from J, the gap between germline ends came to 13 bases. Germline CDR1 ENHRY, CDR2 SYGVKD.

The table lists this clonotype with a few counts. The chain couples TRBV28 to TRBJ1-2, with D tentatively TRBD1 (6 bases). This CDR3 has 14 amino acids. CDR1 and CDR2 from the germline V gene are MDHEN and SYDVKM. Trimming left V 0 bases short and J 9 bases short, with 14 bases between. The chain's CDR3 is CASSLWEQGGSYTF. The CDR3 DNA sequence: TGTGCCAGCAGTTTATGGGAACAGGGCGGGAGCTACACCTTC.

In this sample, this clonotype turned up many times. CDR3 amino acids: CASTEYRDRGFEAFF. As DNA, the CDR3 is TGTGCCAGCACCGAATACCGGGACAGGGGGTTTGAAGCTTTCTTT. The chain links TRBV6-1 to TRBJ1-1; 11 bases agree with TRBD1. Per the germline V gene, CDR1 is MNHNS and CDR2 is SASEGT. There are 15 residues in the CDR3. Trimming removed 7 bases from V and 7 bases from J; junction bases left unmatched: 11.

This clonotype was detected many times. V usage is TRBV27 and J usage is TRBJ1-2; possible D gene TRBD1, 5 bases. The CDR3 loop spans 17 amino acids. Germline loops: CDR1 MNHEY, CDR2 SMNVEV (reference sequence). With 5 bases removed from V and 5 bases from J, the gap between germline ends came to 24 bases. CDR3 amino acids: CASSPRRDSTYVYGYTF. CDR3 in DNA: TGTGCCAGCAGTCCCCGCAGGGACTCAACTTATGTTTATGGCTACACCTTC.

Comments on this clonotype: The CDR3 does not end in the conserved phenylalanine or tryptophan, so this is likely a read error. The rearrangement uses TRBV28 and TRBJ1-1; possibly TRBD1 for D (5 bases). The V gene's germline CDR1 is MDHEN and CDR2 SYDVKM. The V gene lost 2 bases and the J gene lost 2 bases, with 15 bases spanning the gap. The CDR3 runs 16 residues. The CDR3 DNA reads TGTGCCAGCAGTTTAATACAGGCGAGAAGAAACACTGAAGCTTTCCTT. It is translated as CASSLIQARRNTEAFL.